The clone carrying this T cell receptor beta chain has just one count. Its specificity is unknown. This entry belongs to a study of cytomegalovirus exposure and HLA in healthy donors. Both 60 Vbeta primers and 13 Jbeta primers went into the PCR. The table came from immunoSEQ multiplex PCR; TCRdb's copy has only in-frame clones and leaves some out. The sample holds 160,000 or so clones, roughly 80% seen once. The germline gives CDR1 SNHLY, CDR2 FYNNEI. The junction had 7 bases not matched to a gene; V was cut back by 7 bases and J by 2 bases. This CDR3 has 15 amino acids. Study-wide findings and caveats: Later work associated 16,951 TCR beta sequences with HLA alleles at 0.05 false discovery rate. Among the sequence variants, a highly shared cluster was likely an artifact of sequencing. As a later analysis showed, a missense DCLRE1C variant was linked to trimming of TCR beta V- and J-genes.

Sequenced material: PBMCs. The rearrangement uses TRBV2 and TRBJ1-5, with 8 positions matching TRBD1. The TCR comes from a young man in good health and CMV-seropositive. CDR3 in DNA: TGTGCCAGCACCACGGACAGGGCGGGCAATCAGCCCCAGCATTTT. Protein sequence: CASTTDRAGNQPQHF. The variable domain in full, completed from reference TRBV2 and TRBJ1-5, reads EPEVTQTPSHQVTQMGQEVILRCVPISNHLYFYWYRQILGQKVEFLVSFYNNEISEKSEIFDDQFSVERPDGSNFTLKIRSTKLEDSAMYFCASTTDRAGNQPQHFGDGTRLSIL.